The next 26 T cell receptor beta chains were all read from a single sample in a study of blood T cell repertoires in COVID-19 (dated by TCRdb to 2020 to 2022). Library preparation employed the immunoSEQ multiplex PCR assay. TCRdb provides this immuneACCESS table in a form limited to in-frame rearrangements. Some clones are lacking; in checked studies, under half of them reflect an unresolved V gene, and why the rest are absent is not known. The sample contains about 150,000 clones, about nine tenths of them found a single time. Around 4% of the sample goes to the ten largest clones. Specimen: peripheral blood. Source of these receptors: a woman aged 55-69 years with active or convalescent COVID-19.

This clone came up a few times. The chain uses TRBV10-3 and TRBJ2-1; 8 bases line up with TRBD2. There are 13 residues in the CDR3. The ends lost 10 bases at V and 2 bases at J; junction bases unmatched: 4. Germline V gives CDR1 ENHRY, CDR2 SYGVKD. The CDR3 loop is CATAGGPYNEQFF. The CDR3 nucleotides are TGTGCCACCGCGGGGGGCCCCTACAATGAGCAGTTCTTC.

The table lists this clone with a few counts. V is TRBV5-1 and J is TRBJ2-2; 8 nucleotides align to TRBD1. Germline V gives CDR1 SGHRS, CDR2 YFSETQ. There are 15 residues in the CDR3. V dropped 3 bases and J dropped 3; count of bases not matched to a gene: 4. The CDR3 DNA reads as TGCGCCAGCAGCTGGGACAGGTATGACACCGGGGAGCTGTTTTTT. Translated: CASSWDRYDTGELFF.

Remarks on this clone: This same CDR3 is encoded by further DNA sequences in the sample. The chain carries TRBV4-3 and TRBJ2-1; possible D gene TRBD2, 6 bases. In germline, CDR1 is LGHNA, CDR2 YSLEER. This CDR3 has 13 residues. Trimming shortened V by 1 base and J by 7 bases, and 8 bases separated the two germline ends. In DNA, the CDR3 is TGCGCCAGCAGCCAAGGACTAGTTAATGAGCAGTTCTTC. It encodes CASSQGLVNEQFF.

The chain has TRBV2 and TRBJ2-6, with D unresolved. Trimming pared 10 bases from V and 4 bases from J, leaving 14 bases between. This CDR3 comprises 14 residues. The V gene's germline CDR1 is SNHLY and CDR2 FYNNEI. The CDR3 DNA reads TGTGCCACCGTGTTGACTCCCGGGGCCAACGTCCTGACTTTC. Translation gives CATVLTPGANVLTF.

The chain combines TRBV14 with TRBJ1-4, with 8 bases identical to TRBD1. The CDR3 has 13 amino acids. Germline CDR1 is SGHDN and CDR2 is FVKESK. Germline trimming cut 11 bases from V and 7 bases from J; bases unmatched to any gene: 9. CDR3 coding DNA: TGTGCCCCCCCCCAGGGGGCAATTGAAAAACTGTTTTTT. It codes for CAPPQGAIEKLFF.

This chain's CDR3 is CASSLGGTGIQPQHF. The DNA for the CDR3 is TGTGCCAGCAGCTTAGGCGGGACAGGGATTCAGCCCCAGCATTTT. The rearrangement uses TRBV7-9 and TRBJ1-5; 9 nucleotides align to TRBD1. This CDR3 is built from 15 residues. The germline gives CDR1 SEHNR, CDR2 FQNEAQ (reference sequence). Germline trimming cut 1 base from V and 6 bases from J; bases unmatched to any gene: 4.

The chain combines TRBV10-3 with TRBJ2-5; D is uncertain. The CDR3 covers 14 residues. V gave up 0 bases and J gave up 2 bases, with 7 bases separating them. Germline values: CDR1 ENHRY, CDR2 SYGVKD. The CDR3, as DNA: TGTGCCATCAGTGAGTCGGTCAGGCAAGAGACCCAGTACTTC. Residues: CAISESVRQETQYF.

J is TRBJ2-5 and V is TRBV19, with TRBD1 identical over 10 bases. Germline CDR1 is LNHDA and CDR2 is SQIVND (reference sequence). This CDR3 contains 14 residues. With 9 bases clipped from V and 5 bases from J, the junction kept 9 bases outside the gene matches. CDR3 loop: CASTPGTGVETQYF. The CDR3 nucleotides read TGTGCCAGCACCCCCGGGACAGGGGTCGAGACCCAGTACTTC.

CDR3: CASSKGGSTNEKLFF. The CDR3 DNA follows: TGTGCCAGCAGCAAAGGAGGGTCCACTAATGAAAAACTGTTTTTT. The genes are TRBV5-4 and TRBJ1-4, with D hard to call. V lost 4 bases and J lost 2, with 12 bases in between. The CDR3 is made up of 15 amino acids. Germline V lookup: CDR1 SGHNT, CDR2 YYREEE (reference sequence).

The CDR3 spells CASRRTGAPSATQYF. In nucleotides, the CDR3 is TGTGCCAGCAGACGGACAGGGGCTCCAAGTGCTACGCAGTATTTT. The genes are TRBV7-2 and TRBJ2-3, with 9 bases aligning to TRBD1. The CDR3 contains 15 residues. The J segment lost 8 bases and the V segment lost 6 bases, leaving 12 bases of the junction unmatched. Germline V gene sequence: CDR1 SGHTA, CDR2 FQGNSA.

CDR3 bases: TGTGCCAGCAGTGAATTTGGGGGCAACTATAATTCACCCCTCCACTTT. Its translation is CASSEFGGNYNSPLHF. This chain uses TRBV6-1 with TRBJ1-6, with D possibly TRBD1 on 6 matching bases. Trimming removed 2 bases from V and 3 bases from J, with 11 bases in between. CDR1 is MNHNS and CDR2 is SASEGT in the germline V gene. The CDR3 is made up of 16 amino acids.

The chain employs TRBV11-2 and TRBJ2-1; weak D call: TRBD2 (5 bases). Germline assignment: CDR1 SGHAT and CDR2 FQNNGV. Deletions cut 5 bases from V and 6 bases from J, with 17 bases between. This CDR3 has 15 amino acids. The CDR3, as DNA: TGTGCCAGCAGCCCCCGGACTGGGCTGAGCAATGAGCAGTTCTTC. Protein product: CASSPRTGLSNEQFF.

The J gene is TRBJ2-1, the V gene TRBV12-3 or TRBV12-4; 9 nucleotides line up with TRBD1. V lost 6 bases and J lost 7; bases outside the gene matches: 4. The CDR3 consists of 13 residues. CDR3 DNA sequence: TGTGCCAGCAGCCCCGGGACAGGGAATGAGCAGTTCTTC. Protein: CASSPGTGNEQFF.

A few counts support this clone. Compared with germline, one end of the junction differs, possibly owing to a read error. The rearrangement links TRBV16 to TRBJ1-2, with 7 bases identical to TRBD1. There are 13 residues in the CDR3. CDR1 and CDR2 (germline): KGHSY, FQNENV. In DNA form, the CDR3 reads TGTGCCAGCAGCCAGGTTTCAACAGGGGACCATGGCTTC. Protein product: CASSQVSTGDHGF.

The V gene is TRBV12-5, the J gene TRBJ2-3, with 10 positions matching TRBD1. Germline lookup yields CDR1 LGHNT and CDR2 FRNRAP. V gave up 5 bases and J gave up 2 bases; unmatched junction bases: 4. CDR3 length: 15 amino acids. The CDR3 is CASGADRGLTDTQYF. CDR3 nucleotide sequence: TGTGCTAGTGGTGCCGACAGGGGGCTCACAGATACGCAGTATTTT.

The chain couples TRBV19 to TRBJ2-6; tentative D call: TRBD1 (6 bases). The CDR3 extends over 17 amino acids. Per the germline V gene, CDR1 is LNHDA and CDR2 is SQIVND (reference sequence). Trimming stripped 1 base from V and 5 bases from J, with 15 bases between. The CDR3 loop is CASSIVPGASRANVLTF. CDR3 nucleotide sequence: TGTGCCAGTAGTATAGTGCCAGGGGCCTCGAGGGCCAACGTCCTGACTTTC.

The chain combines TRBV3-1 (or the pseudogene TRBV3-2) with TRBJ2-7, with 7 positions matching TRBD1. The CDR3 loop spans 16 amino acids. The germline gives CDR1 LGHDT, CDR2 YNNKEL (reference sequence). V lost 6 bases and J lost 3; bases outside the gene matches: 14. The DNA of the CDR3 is TGTGCCAGCAGACAACGAGACTACGGGGACAGCTACGAGCAGTACTTC. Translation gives CASRQRDYGDSYEQYF.

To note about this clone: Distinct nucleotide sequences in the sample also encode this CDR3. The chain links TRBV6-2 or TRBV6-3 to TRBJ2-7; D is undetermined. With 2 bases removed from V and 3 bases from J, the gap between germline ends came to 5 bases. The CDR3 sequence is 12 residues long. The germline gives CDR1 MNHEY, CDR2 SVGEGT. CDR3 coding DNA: TGTGCCAGCAGTTACCCCCTCTACGAGCAGTACTTC. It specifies CASSYPLYEQYF.

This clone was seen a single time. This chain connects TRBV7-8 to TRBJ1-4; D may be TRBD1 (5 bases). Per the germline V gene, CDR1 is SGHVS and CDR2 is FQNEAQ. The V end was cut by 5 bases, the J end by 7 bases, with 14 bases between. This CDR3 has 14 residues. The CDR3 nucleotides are TGTGCCAGCAGCCCCGATGGGAGGGGTGAAAAACTGTTTTTT. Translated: CASSPDGRGEKLFF.

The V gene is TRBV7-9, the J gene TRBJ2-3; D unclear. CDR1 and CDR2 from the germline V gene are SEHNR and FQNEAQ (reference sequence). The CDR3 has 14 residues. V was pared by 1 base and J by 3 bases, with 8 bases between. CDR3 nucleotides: TGTGCCAGCAGCTTAGGACGGGTAACAGATACGCAGTATTTT. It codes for CASSLGRVTDTQYF.

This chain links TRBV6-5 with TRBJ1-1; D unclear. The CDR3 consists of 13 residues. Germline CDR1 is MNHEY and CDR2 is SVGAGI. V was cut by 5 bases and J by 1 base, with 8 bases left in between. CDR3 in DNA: TGTGCCAGCAGTCCTCTCCCGAACACTGAAGCTTTCTTT. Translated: CASSPLPNTEAFF.

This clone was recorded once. CDR3 sequence (DNA): TGTGCCAGCAGCCTAGGACAGGGAAAGAACACTGAAGCTTTCTTT. Translating it yields CASSLGQGKNTEAFF. This chain links TRBV3-1 (or the pseudogene TRBV3-2) with TRBJ1-1; 8 bases line up with TRBD1. J was trimmed by 1 base and V by 4 bases; bases with no gene match: 5. Germline V gene lookup returns CDR1 LGHDT and CDR2 YNNKEL (reference sequence). This CDR3 spans 15 amino acids.

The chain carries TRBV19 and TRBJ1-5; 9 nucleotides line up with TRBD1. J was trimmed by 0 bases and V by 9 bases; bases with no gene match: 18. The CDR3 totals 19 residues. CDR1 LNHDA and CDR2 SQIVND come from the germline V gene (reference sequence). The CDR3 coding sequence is TGTGCCAGCACCCTGAATCAAGGACAGGGGAGAGGTAGCAATCAGCCCCAGCATTTT. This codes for CASTLNQGQGRGSNQPQHF.

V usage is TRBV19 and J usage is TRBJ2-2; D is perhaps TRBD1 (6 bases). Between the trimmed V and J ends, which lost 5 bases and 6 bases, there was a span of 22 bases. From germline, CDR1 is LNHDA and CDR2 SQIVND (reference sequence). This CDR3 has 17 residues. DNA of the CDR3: TGTGCCAGTAGTCTCTACTGGACAGTCGAAGGTCCCGGGGAGCTGTTTTTT. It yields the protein CASSLYWTVEGPGELFF.

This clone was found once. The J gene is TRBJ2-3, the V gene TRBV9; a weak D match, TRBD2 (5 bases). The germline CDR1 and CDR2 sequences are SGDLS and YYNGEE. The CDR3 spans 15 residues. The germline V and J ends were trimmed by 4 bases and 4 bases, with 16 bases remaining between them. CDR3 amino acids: CASSLDYRPADTQYF. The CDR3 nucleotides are TGTGCCAGCAGCCTCGACTATCGCCCAGCAGATACGCAGTATTTT.

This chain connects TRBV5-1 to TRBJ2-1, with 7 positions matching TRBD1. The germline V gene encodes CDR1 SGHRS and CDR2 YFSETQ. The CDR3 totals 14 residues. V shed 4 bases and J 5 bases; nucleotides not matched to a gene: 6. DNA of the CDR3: TGCGCCAGCAGCATGGGACAGTCGGACAATGAGCAGTTCTTC. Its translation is CASSMGQSDNEQFF.